The next 2 T cell receptor beta chains were all read from a single sample in a study of blood T cell repertoires in COVID-19. TCRdb's table, derived via immunoSEQ multiplex PCR, lists solely in-frame clones and lacks some. The sample contains roughly 200,000 clones, roughly 83% of which appear only once. Material for sequencing was peripheral blood. The receptors come from a woman aged 40 to 49 with COVID-19, enrolled during active disease.

This clone came up once. The rearrangement uses TRBV10-3 and TRBJ2-1; 10 bases agree with TRBD1. The germline gives CDR1 ENHRY, CDR2 SYGVKD. The length of the CDR3 is 16 residues. V gave up 2 bases and J gave up 10 bases; unmatched junction bases: 11. Written as DNA, the CDR3 is TGTGCCATCAGTGAGAGACCGAGGGACAGGGGTGGAGAGCAGTTCTTC. It codes for CAISERPRDRGGEQFF.

The rearrangement joins TRBV2 to TRBJ1-2; maybe TRBD1 (5 bases). V was pared by 4 bases and J by 2 bases, with 11 bases between. There are 14 residues in the CDR3. Germline loops: CDR1 SNHLY, CDR2 FYNNEI. The CDR3 nucleotides read TGTGCCAGCAGTGCTGACAGCATCAACTATGGCTACACCTTC. Translation: CASSADSINYGYTF.